Listed below are T cell receptor beta chains from one sample, sequenced in a study of T cells after yellow fever vaccination. From the 5' RACE reads, TCRdb called clonotypes with MiXCR, one entry per CDR3 protein. The data show some 120,000 distinct CDR3 sequences, 8.4% seen once. This sample comprised CD8+ T cells sorted from PBMCs, obtained 45 days after the yellow fever booster vaccination. These receptors originate from a man aged 25-45 years who received the YFV17D yellow fever vaccine. Each CDR3 is given without its conserved first and last residue. Fields, in order: J gene, V gene, D gene, clone size, CDR3 protein. D genes are given only for firm matches. Clone size appears in some rows only: once, few, many, or a class for an expanded clone.

J gene: TRBJ2-7; V gene: TRBV7-9; D gene: TRBD2; clone size: few; CDR3 protein: ASSPRGAYEQY
J gene: TRBJ1-1; V gene: TRBV12-3/TRBV12-4; D gene: -; clone size: many; CDR3 protein: ASIGGLNTEAF
J gene: TRBJ1-1; V gene: TRBV20-1; D gene: -; clone size: many; CDR3 protein: SARVGGRHTEAF
J gene: TRBJ2-1; V gene: TRBV12-3/TRBV12-4; D gene: -; clone size: many; CDR3 protein: ASSLVGGSYNEQF
J gene: TRBJ2-7; V gene: TRBV19; D gene: -; clone size: many; CDR3 protein: ASSIWSGSYEQY
J gene: TRBJ2-1; V gene: TRBV11-3; D gene: -; clone size: -; CDR3 protein: ASSLEPNNEQF
J gene: TRBJ2-6; V gene: TRBV6-1; D gene: -; clone size: -; CDR3 protein: ASRGAGANVLT
J gene: TRBJ1-4; V gene: TRBV29-1; D gene: -; clone size: few; CDR3 protein: SVGGGLELF
J gene: TRBJ2-7; V gene: TRBV5-6; D gene: TRBD2; clone size: many; CDR3 protein: ASIREGPYEQY
J gene: TRBJ2-7; V gene: TRBV27; D gene: TRBD1; clone size: many; CDR3 protein: ASSLETGGSYEQY
J gene: TRBJ1-1; V gene: TRBV5-1; D gene: -; clone size: many; CDR3 protein: ASSLARGLTEAF
J gene: TRBJ2-3; V gene: TRBV7-9; D gene: TRBD2; clone size: many; CDR3 protein: ASSLAAGGSTDTQY
J gene: TRBJ1-1; V gene: TRBV7-2; D gene: -; clone size: few; CDR3 protein: ASSSGGRGATEAF
J gene: TRBJ1-5; V gene: TRBV12-3/TRBV12-4; D gene: -; clone size: -; CDR3 protein: ACSFIVRVRTLNQPQH
J gene: TRBJ2-7; V gene: TRBV7-9; D gene: -; clone size: many; CDR3 protein: ASSFFPHEQY
J gene: TRBJ2-7; V gene: TRBV11-2; D gene: -; clone size: few; CDR3 protein: ASSLEGVAFVPYEQY
J gene: TRBJ2-3; V gene: TRBV10-3; D gene: TRBD1; clone size: many; CDR3 protein: ATASDRVTDTQY
J gene: TRBJ2-1; V gene: TRBV20-1; D gene: -; clone size: many; CDR3 protein: SARDPDEYEQF
J gene: TRBJ1-1; V gene: TRBV7-6; D gene: -; clone size: many; CDR3 protein: ASSLVIGGNTEAF
J gene: TRBJ2-1; V gene: TRBV12-3/TRBV12-4; D gene: -; clone size: many; CDR3 protein: ASSASVGSYNEQF
J gene: TRBJ2-1; V gene: TRBV3-1; D gene: -; clone size: many; CDR3 protein: ASSQAGSYNEQF
J gene: TRBJ2-7; V gene: TRBV12-3/TRBV12-4; D gene: -; clone size: many; CDR3 protein: ASSLGSSAVSRYEQY
J gene: TRBJ2-7; V gene: TRBV28; D gene: -; clone size: many; CDR3 protein: ASSLAGAFHEQY
J gene: TRBJ2-1; V gene: TRBV30; D gene: -; clone size: many; CDR3 protein: AWSVGSSTNEQF
J gene: TRBJ2-7; V gene: TRBV20-1; D gene: -; clone size: many; CDR3 protein: SASPGEEMTYEQY
J gene: TRBJ1-6; V gene: TRBV28; D gene: -; clone size: many; CDR3 protein: ASSLDGSPLH
J gene: TRBJ2-7; V gene: TRBV20-1; D gene: -; clone size: many; CDR3 protein: SATLKDFPYEQY